This TCR delta chain was identified in a study of gamma-delta T cells after stem cell transplantation (dated by TCRdb to between 2015 and 2016). To prepare the library, RT-PCR was applied. Sequenced on an Illumina MiSeq. TCRdb called clones anew from the public reads via CATT; matching DNA rows were later pooled. The sample has approximately 2,900 delta-chain clones on record, less than 3% of them singletons. The top ten hold around 33% of the sample. This clone qualifies as medium-sized (0.01 to 0.1%). Its antigen is unknown. Nothing much larger sits one base from this clone, and base qualities are not available. The same CDR3 arises from other DNA sequences in this sample as well. The receptor was isolated from a human donor. It is not recorded whose cells these are; they may come from a transplant donor. Sequenced material: gamma-delta T cells.

The DNA is as follows: TGTGCCTGTGACACCGTACTGGGGGATACTAGCTGGGACACCCGACAGATGTTTTTC. It specifies CACDTVLGDTSWDTRQMFF. The rearrangement combines TRDV2 with TRDJ3, and TRDD3 aligns with 12 junction nucleotides. Based on the germline V gene, the CDR1 and CDR2 sequences are GEAIGNYY and EKD. V lost 0 bases and J lost 3 bases, and the count of bases not matched to a germline gene is 5. The CDR3 covers 19 residues, taking in both the cysteine and the phenylalanine. Only CDR3 DNA remains: 57 bases, in frame from the first base.